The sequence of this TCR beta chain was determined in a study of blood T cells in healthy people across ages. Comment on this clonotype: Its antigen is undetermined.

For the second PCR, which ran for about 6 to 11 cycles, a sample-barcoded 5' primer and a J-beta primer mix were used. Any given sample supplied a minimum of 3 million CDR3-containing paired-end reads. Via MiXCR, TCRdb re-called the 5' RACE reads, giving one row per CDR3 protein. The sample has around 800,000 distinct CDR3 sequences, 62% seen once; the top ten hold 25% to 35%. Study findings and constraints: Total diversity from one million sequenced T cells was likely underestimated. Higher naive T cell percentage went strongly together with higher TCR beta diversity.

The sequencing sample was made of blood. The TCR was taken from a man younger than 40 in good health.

The CDR3 region has the DNA TGCACGGTGGAGGACTATGGCTACACCTTC. Protein sequence: CTVEDYGYTF. The V gene is TRBV20-1, the J gene TRBJ1-2, with D uncertain. The germline CDR1 and CDR2 sequences are DFQATT and SNEGSKA (reference sequence). The CDR3 sequence is 10 residues long.